This T cell receptor (beta chain) is from a study of blood T cell repertoires in COVID-19. Study background: The United States, Italy and Spain provided the acute and convalescent COVID-19 samples.

Between the trimmed V and J ends, which lost 7 bases and 4 bases, there was a span of 14 bases. Germline-derived CDR1 and CDR2 are SNHLY and FYNNEI. The CDR3 is made up of 13 amino acids. Assay used: immunoSEQ multiplex PCR; TCRdb lists only in-frame clones, some missing. The sample yields around 100,000 clones, about 90% seen once. The chain employs TRBV2 and TRBJ2-7; a possible D gene is TRBD2 (7 bases). The sample comprised peripheral blood. The origin of this receptor is a man between 50 and 59 years old with acute or convalescent COVID-19. CDR3 in DNA: TGTGCCAGCATGAGGGAGGGGGGGTACGAGCAGTACTTC. This encodes CASMREGGYEQYF.